This TCR beta chain is drawn from a study of control samples from healthy donors and cancer patients. Turning to this clone: The sample holds other DNA sequences that translate to the same CDR3.

The germline CDR1 and CDR2 sequences are SGHNT and YENEEA. The CDR3 is 15 residues long. Unmatched junction bases numbered 3, after V lost 1 base and J lost 4 bases. Assay: immunoSEQ multiplex PCR; the TCRdb copy retains only in-frame clones and omits some. The data show 150,000 to 190,000 clones, about 93% seen once. This clonotype was sampled from a man between 45 and 60 years old in good health. The chain has TRBV11-3 and TRBJ2-5, with TRBD2 matching over 10 bases. Sequenced: blood. The CDR3 DNA reads TGTGCCAGCAGCTTAGGTCAGCGGGAGGGAGAGACCCAGTACTTC. This gives the protein CASSLGQREGETQYF. The complete variable domain, with remaining parts taken from reference TRBV11-3 and TRBJ2-5, reads EAGVVQSPRYKIIEKKQPVAFWCNPISGHNTLYWYLQNLGQGPELLIRYENEEAVDDSQLPKDRFSAERLKGVDSTLKIQPAELGDSAVYLCASSLGQREGETQYFGPGTRLLVL.